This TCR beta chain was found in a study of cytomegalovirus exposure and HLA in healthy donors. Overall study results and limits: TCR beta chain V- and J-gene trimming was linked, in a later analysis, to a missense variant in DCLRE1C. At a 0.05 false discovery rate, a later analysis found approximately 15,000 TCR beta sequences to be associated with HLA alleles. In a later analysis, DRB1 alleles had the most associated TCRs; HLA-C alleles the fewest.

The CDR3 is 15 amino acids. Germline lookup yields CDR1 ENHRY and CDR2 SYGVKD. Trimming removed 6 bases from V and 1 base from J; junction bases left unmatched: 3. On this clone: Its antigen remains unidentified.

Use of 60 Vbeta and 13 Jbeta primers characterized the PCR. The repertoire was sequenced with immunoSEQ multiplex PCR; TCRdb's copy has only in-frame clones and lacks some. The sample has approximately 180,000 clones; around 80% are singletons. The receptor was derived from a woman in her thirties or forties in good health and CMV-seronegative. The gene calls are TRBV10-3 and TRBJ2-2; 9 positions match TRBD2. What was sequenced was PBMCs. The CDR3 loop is CAISSSGKNTGELFF. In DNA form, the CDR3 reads TGTGCCATCAGCTCTAGCGGGAAGAACACCGGGGAGCTGTTTTTT.